The source of this TCR beta chain is a study of T cells in Graves' hyperthyroidism and ophthalmopathy. This clonotype appeared many times. Fresh peripheral blood, approximately 10 ml, was the source of the PBMCs. Trimming removed 3 bases from V and 0 bases from J, with 9 bases in between. Germline V gene sequence: CDR1 SNHLY, CDR2 FYNNEI. This CDR3 is built from 15 residues. RNA transcripts gave rise to amplified TCR beta CDR3 regions. TCR CDR3 regions were first amplified by RT-PCR with HTBI primers. TCRdb processed the multiplex PCR reads anew with MiXCR; each CDR3 protein has one entry. This table has fewer than 500,000 distinct CDR3 sequences, over 12% appearing once.

The receptor was derived from a man between 18 and 29 years old with Graves' ophthalmopathy. The chain has TRBV2 and TRBJ1-3; D unclear. The specimen was blood. In DNA, the CDR3 is TGTGCCAGCAGTGATGGGGTTTTCTCTGGAAACACCATATATTTT. It codes for CASSDGVFSGNTIYF.